This T cell receptor (beta chain) originates from a study of T cell responses to AZD1222 COVID-19 vaccine. Study at large: Investigators merged groups given second doses at roughly 4 or roughly 12 weeks.

Concerning this clone: Its matching antigen is unknown.

The method was immunoSEQ multiplex PCR; TCRdb's version includes in-frame clones alone and lacks a portion of them. The table includes under 150,000 clones, about 86% detected once. The CDR3 has 14 amino acids. Trimming cost V 5 bases and J 3 bases, with 14 bases left between them. Germline assignment: CDR1 SEHNR and CDR2 FQNEAQ (reference sequence). General observations from the study: With two AZD1222 doses given, Spike-specific TCR breadth and depth both rose.

The V and J genes are TRBV7-9 and TRBJ2-7; D remains unclear. Specimen: peripheral blood, collected on day 0 of AZD1222 vaccination. This clonotype was obtained from an adult in good health. The chain's CDR3 is CASSLATPGYEQYF. The CDR3 DNA is TGTGCCAGCAGCCTTGCGACCCCGGGCTACGAGCAGTACTTC.